A selection of T cell receptor beta chains follows, all from one sample in a study of CD8+CD57+ T cells in acquired aplastic anemia. TCRdb re-analysed the reads in MiXCR, keeping a single row per CDR3 protein. The sample consists of roughly 160,000 distinct CDR3 sequences, under 55% of them appearing once. Sequencing was carried out using sorted CD4+, CD8+, or CD8+CD57+ T cells (not recorded which) from PBMCs. The receptor set was obtained from a human donor with aplastic anemia. Both conserved end residues are part of each CDR3. A D gene is named only where the DNA matches it firmly. Rows may omit the clone size; those that give it use once, few, many or a size class.

V	D	J	size	DNA	CDR3
TRBV5-1	NA	TRBJ2-1	NA	TGCGCCAGCAGCTTGGTTTTGGGGCAGGCGAGCCCCTACAATGAGCAGTTCTTC	CASSLVLGQASPYNEQFF
TRBV5-5	NA	TRBJ2-5	NA	TGTGCCAGCAGCTTGGGGGTGGGGAGAGGAGAGACCCAGTACTTC	CASSLGVGRGETQYF
TRBV10-3	NA	TRBJ1-5	few	TGTGCCATCAGTGCCCCGCCCTCAGACGCCCAGCATTTT	CAISAPPSDAQHF
TRBV6-1	NA	TRBJ1-2	NA	TGTGCCAGCAGGGACGAGTTAGTTGGCTACACCTTC	CASRDELVGYTF
TRBV11-1	TRBD1	TRBJ2-7	many	TGTGCCAGCAGCCGGGGGACAGGGGTTTCCTACGAGCAGTACTTC	CASSRGTGVSYEQYF
TRBV19	NA	TRBJ1-5	NA	TGTGCCATGCGGGGGACTCTCAATCAGCCCCAGCATTTT	CAMRGTLNQPQHF
TRBV6-1	NA	TRBJ2-1	once	TGTGCCAGCAGCCGACCATACAATGAGCAGTTCTTC	CASSRPYNEQFF
TRBV14	NA	TRBJ2-2	many	TGTGCCAGCAGCCTGTCGGGAATCTACACCGGGGAGCTGTTTTTT	CASSLSGIYTGELFF
TRBV19	NA	TRBJ2-1	NA	TGTGCCAGTAGTATCAGTATATACAATGAGCAGTTCTTC	CASSISIYNEQFF
TRBV5-1	NA	TRBJ2-3	NA	TGCGCCAGCAGCCCCTATCGAGATACGCAGTATTTT	CASSPYRDTQYF
TRBV2	NA	TRBJ1-1	NA	TGTGCCAGCAAGGACGGTCCCGACACTGAAGCTTTCTTT	CASKDGPDTEAFF
TRBV27	NA	TRBJ1-1	few	TGTGCCAGCAGTGAATCGGGAGACGAAGCTTTCTTT	CASSESGDEAFF
TRBV29-1	NA	TRBJ2-7	NA	TGCAGCGTTGTCCGAGCATACGAACCCTACGAGCAGTACTTC	CSVVRAYEPYEQYF
TRBV6-1	NA	TRBJ2-3	many	TGTGCCAGCACCCTGCCAGGGACAGATACGCAGTATTTT	CASTLPGTDTQYF
TRBV7-9	NA	TRBJ1-1	NA	TGTGCCAGCGCAACACTAGGGTTCCGTGACGCTGAAGCTTTCTTT	CASATLGFRDAEAFF
TRBV20-1	NA	TRBJ2-7	NA	TGCAGTGCCGTTGGGACGGACTCCTACGAGCAGTACTTC	CSAVGTDSYEQYF
TRBV11-2	NA	TRBJ1-5	many	TGTGCCAGCAGCTTAGGGGGCCCAGGCAATCAGCCCCAGCATTTT	CASSLGGPGNQPQHF
TRBV7-3	TRBD2	TRBJ2-1	NA	TGTGCCGGCAGCTTAACGAAAACGGGACTAGTTCGTCGTGAGCAGTTCTTC	CAGSLTKTGLVRREQFF
TRBV7-8	NA	TRBJ1-2	NA	TGTGCCAGCAGCCCTTCTGGGGAAGGCTACACCTTC	CASSPSGEGYTF
TRBV10-3	NA	TRBJ1-4	many	TGTGCCATCAAGGACGGAGCAACTAATGAAAAACTGTTTTTT	CAIKDGATNEKLFF
TRBV15	NA	TRBJ1-4	many	TGTGCCACCAGCAGAGATTCGGGGACACCTGAAAAACTGTTTTTT	CATSRDSGTPEKLFF
TRBV7-8	NA	TRBJ2-7	NA	TGTGCCACCTCACCAGGTCGCGAGCAGTACTTC	CATSPGREQYF
TRBV19	NA	TRBJ1-4	many	TGTGCCAGTAGTATAGTTCGCCAGGGACCGGGTGAAAAACTGTTTTTT	CASSIVRQGPGEKLFF
TRBV7-2	TRBD1	TRBJ1-1	many	TGTGCCAGCAGCTCTACAGGGGTGACTGAAGCTTTCTTT	CASSSTGVTEAFF
TRBV7-2	NA	TRBJ1-2	NA	TGTGCCAGCAGCGAACTTTCTAACTCTAACTATGGCTACACCTTC	CASSELSNSNYGYTF
TRBV20-1	NA	TRBJ1-2	NA	TGCAGTGCTAGAGTTGTAACAGGGCGATATGGCTACACCTTC	CSARVVTGRYGYTF
TRBV29-1	TRBD1	TRBJ2-3	many	TGCAGCGTGACTAGACAGGGGGCAGGCACAGATACGCAGTATTTT	CSVTRQGAGTDTQYF
TRBV20-1	TRBD2	TRBJ2-7	NA	TGCAGTGCTAGCAGGGACTATGGGTCAAATTGGGAGCAGTACTTC	CSASRDYGSNWEQYF
TRBV11-1	TRBD2	TRBJ2-1	NA	TGTGCCAGCAGCCCCCCCCCTAGACTAGCGGCTTACAATGAGCAGTTCTTC	CASSPPPRLAAYNEQFF
TRBV7-3	TRBD1	TRBJ2-7	few	TGTGCCAGCTCGGCACAGGGGGGCTACGAGCAGTACTTC	CASSAQGGYEQYF
TRBV4-2	NA	TRBJ2-7	NA	TGTGCCAGCAGCCAGGCCCTGGGTGGGGGCGAGCAGTACTTC	CASSQALGGGEQYF
TRBV4-2	NA	TRBJ1-5	few	TGTGCCAGCAGCCAAGAGGGGGTCTCCAATCAGCCCCAGCATTTT	CASSQEGVSNQPQHF
TRBV20-1	NA	TRBJ2-7	many	TGCAGTGCTAGAGAGTCCGGGACACCAAGTCCTTACGAGCAGTACTTC	CSARESGTPSPYEQYF
TRBV25-1	NA	TRBJ1-2	many	TGTGCCAGCAGTGAATTCGAACGTGGCTACACCTTC	CASSEFERGYTF